This entry is about one T cell receptor (beta chain). Its antigen is still unknown. There are 12 residues in the CDR3. CDR1 LGHNA and CDR2 YSLEER come from the germline V gene. V trimming: 5 bases; J trimming: 6 bases; junction bases outside the gene matches: 0. The sample comes from a study of T cell responses to AZD1222 COVID-19 vaccine. About the research overall: Second doses at about 4 or about 12 weeks were pooled. Study-wide results and caveats: Baseline testing showed seropositivity in only 6 or 7 AZD1222 recipients. CD4 TCRs linked to vaccination spanned spike, dominating at 160-218 and 743-854. Donors were mostly white British, more females; clonal diversity possibly underestimated.

TCRdb's table, derived via immunoSEQ multiplex PCR, lists solely in-frame clones and lacks some. In the table there are roughly 120,000 clones, around nine tenths of which are singletons. This rearrangement joins TRBV4-3 to TRBJ2-4, with 8 nucleotides matching TRBD2. The input for sequencing was peripheral blood, taken on day 0 of AZD1222 vaccination. This receptor was taken from an adult in good health. The CDR3 nucleotides read TGCGCCAGCAGCGCGGGGGGAAACATTCAGTACTTC. Encoded protein: CASSAGGNIQYF.